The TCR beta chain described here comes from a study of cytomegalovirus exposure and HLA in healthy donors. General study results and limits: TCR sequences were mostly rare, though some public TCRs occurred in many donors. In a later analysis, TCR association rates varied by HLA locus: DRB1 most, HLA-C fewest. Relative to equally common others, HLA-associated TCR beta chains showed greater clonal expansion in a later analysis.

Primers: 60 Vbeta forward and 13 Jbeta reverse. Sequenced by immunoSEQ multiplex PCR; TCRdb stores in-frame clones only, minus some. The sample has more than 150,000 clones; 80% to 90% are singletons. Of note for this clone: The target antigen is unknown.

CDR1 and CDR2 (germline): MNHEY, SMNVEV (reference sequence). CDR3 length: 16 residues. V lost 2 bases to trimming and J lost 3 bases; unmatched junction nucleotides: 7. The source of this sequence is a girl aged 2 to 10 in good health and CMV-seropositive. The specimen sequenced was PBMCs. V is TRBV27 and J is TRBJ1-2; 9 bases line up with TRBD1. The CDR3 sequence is CASSLGRDRAYYGYTF. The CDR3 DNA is TGTGCCAGCAGTTTAGGAAGGGACAGGGCTTACTATGGCTACACCTTC.